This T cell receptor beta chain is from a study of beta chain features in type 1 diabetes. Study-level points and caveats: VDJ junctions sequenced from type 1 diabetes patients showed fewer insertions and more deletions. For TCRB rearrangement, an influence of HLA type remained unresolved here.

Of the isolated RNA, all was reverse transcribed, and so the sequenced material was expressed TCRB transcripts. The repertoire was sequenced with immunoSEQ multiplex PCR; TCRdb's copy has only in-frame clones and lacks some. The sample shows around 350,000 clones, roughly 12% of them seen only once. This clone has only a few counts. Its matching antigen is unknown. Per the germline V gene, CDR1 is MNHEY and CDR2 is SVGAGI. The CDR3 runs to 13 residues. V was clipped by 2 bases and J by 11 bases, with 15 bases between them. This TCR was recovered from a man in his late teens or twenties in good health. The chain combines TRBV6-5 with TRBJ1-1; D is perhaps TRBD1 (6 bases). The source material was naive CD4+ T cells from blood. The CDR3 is CASSYTGKREAFF. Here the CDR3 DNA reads TGTGCCAGCAGTTACACAGGGAAAAGGGAGGCTTTCTTT.